The T cell receptor (beta chain) described here comes from a study of blood T cell repertoires in COVID-19. Overall study: Nucleic acid was either cDNA or gDNA, and it came from T cells, B-cell-depleted T cells, or PBMCs.

Germline V gene lookup returns CDR1 LNHDA and CDR2 SQIVND (reference sequence). The germline V and J ends were trimmed by 3 bases and 0 bases, with 9 bases remaining between them. The length of the CDR3 is 16 residues. Method: immunoSEQ multiplex PCR; TCRdb's copy keeps in-frame clones and lacks some. The repertoire has approximately 140,000 clones, less than 85% of them found once; the top ten carry roughly 15%. Sequencing was performed on peripheral blood. The clonotype was recovered from a woman of 80 years or more with acute or convalescent COVID-19. V usage is TRBV19 and J usage is TRBJ2-6; TRBD2 is a possible D gene (6 bases). CDR3 coding DNA: TGTGCCAGTAGTATGGAGGGGATCTCTGGGGCCAACGTCCTGACTTTC. Translation: CASSMEGISGANVLTF.